This is a list of T cell receptor beta chains from one sample in a study of blood T cell repertoires in COVID-19. TCRdb's table, derived via immunoSEQ multiplex PCR, lists solely in-frame clones and lacks some. In the table there are 130,000 or so clones, 85% to 90% of which are singletons. The sample taken for sequencing was peripheral blood. These receptors came from a woman in her fifties or sixties with acute or convalescent COVID-19. Both conserved end residues are trimmed from each CDR3.

>TRBV18|TRBJ1-1
ASSRDTQNTEAF
>TRBV9|TRBJ2-1
ASSVATPAGGLYNEQF
>TRBV6-6|TRBJ2-7
ASSYSGLAGAEQY
>TRBV30|TRBJ1-3
AWKGGGEAGNTIY
>TRBV5-4|TRBJ2-3
ASSGRQGGPDTQY
>TRBV11-2|TRBJ2-7
ASSFGQVYEQY
>TRBV5-1|TRBJ1-3
ASSLAPGTGNTIY
>TRBV7-9|TRBJ1-5
ASSLDIQPQH
>TRBV6-5|TRBJ2-7
ASSYSGQLSYEQY
>TRBV6-6|TRBJ1-5
ASSLTGTSGSNQPQH